The 31 T cell receptor beta chains below were found in one sample sequenced in a study of shared clonotypes between healthy human individuals. The protocol was immunoSEQ multiplex PCR, while the TCRdb copy is restricted to in-frame clones and leaves out a portion. This table holds 2 million to 2.5 million clones, approximately 96% found once. The specimen sequenced was naive CD4+ T cells sorted from blood. Documented subset: CD45RA+ positively selected. The receptors were gathered from a man between 18 and 35 years old in good health.

The gene calls are TRBV6-4 and TRBJ1-5; 8 bases map to TRBD1. CDR1 MRHNA and CDR2 SNTAGT come from the germline V gene. V shed 5 bases, J shed 4 bases, and the junction held 7 bases outside the gene matches. This CDR3 has 15 amino acids. The CDR3 region is CASSPQGGENQPQHF. In DNA, the CDR3 is TGTGCCAGCAGTCCACAGGGGGGGGAGAATCAGCCCCAGCATTTT.

V gene TRBV7-3 combines with J gene TRBJ2-5; the D is unclear. Germline CDR1 is SGHTA and CDR2 is FQGTGA. V dropped 7 bases and J dropped 2 bases, with 14 bases sitting between them. The CDR3 loop spans 14 amino acids. In nucleotides, the CDR3 is TGTGCCAGCAACCACGCACGAAAGCAAGAGACCCAGTACTTC. This codes for CASNHARKQETQYF. Full variable domain (rest looked up from reference TRBV7-3 and TRBJ2-5): GAGVSQTPSNKVTEKGKYVELRCDPISGHTALYWYRQSLGQGPEFLIYFQGTGAADDSGLPNDRFFAVRPEGSVSTLKIQRTERGDSAVYLCASNHARKQETQYFGPGTRLLVL.

The rearrangement links TRBV7-9 to TRBJ2-7; 10 bases align to TRBD1. Germline V gives CDR1 SEHNR, CDR2 FQNEAQ (reference sequence). The CDR3 contains 14 residues. J was trimmed by 6 bases and V by 4 bases; bases with no gene match: 6. CDR3 bases: TGTGCCAGCAGCTGGACAGGGGGAGGGACCGAGCAGTACTTC. Translating gives CASSWTGGGTEQYF.

The rearrangement uses TRBV18 and TRBJ2-7, with TRBD2 matching over 12 bases. Germline loops: CDR1 KGHSH, CDR2 LQKENI. J was trimmed by 0 bases and V by 3 bases; bases with no gene match: 3. The CDR3 is 16 amino acids. The CDR3 sequence: CASSPWTSGDSYEQYF. The CDR3 DNA reads as TGTGCCAGCTCACCCTGGACTAGCGGGGACTCCTACGAGCAGTACTTC.

Comments on this clone: This specimen includes other DNA sequences encoding the same CDR3. The chain links TRBV30 to TRBJ2-2; tentative D call: TRBD2 (5 bases). Trimming shortened V by 1 base and J by 5 bases, and 8 bases separated the two germline ends. There are 13 residues in the CDR3. Germline values: CDR1 GTSNPN, CDR2 SVGIG (reference sequence). The CDR3 bases are TGTGCCTGGAGTGGTTCGGGAACCGGGGAGCTGTTTTTT. This codes for CAWSGSGTGELFF.

CDR3 sequence (DNA): TGTGCCAGCAGCCATCCTGGACAGGCGATGGGCTACACCTTC. Its protein product is CASSHPGQAMGYTF. The gene calls are TRBV11-2 and TRBJ1-2, with TRBD1 identical over 7 bases. Germline V gene lookup returns CDR1 SGHAT and CDR2 FQNNGV. The CDR3 covers 14 residues. Trimming cost V 5 bases and J 8 bases; bases outside gene matches: 11. Looking up the rest from reference TRBV11-2 and TRBJ1-2 gives the full variable domain: EAGVAQSPRYKIIEKRQSVAFWCNPISGHATLYWYQQILGQGPKLLIQFQNNGVVDDSQLPKDRFSAERLKGVDSTLKIQPAKLEDSAVYLCASSHPGQAMGYTFGSGTRLTVV.

This clone was found once. The V and J genes are TRBV29-1 and TRBJ2-4, with D perhaps assigned TRBD1 or TRBD2 (5 bases each). Germline V lookup: CDR1 SQVTM, CDR2 ANQGSEA. The CDR3 runs 14 residues. V shed 7 bases and J shed 2 bases, with 15 bases lying between them. The CDR3 region has the DNA TGCAGCGCTGGGGACCTTGGTACCAAAAACATTCAGTACTTC. Amino acids: CSAGDLGTKNIQYF.

The chain combines TRBV4-2 with TRBJ2-1; D remains unclear. CDR1 is LGHNA, CDR2 YNFKEQ, per germline. The CDR3 is made up of 10 amino acids. The V and J ends lost 3 bases and 12 bases respectively, with 6 bases between them. The CDR3 nucleotides are TGTGCCAGCAGCCATCCGGGGCAGTTCTTC. Encoded protein: CASSHPGQFF.

This chain connects TRBV5-1 to TRBJ1-4, with 7 positions matching TRBD1. Trimming removed 3 bases from V and 5 bases from J; junction bases left unmatched: 4. Germline V gene lookup returns CDR1 SGHRS and CDR2 YFSETQ. This CDR3 comprises 14 residues. The DNA for the CDR3 is TGCGCCAGCAGCTCCGGGACAGAAAATGAAAAACTGTTTTTT. Its protein product is CASSSGTENEKLFF.

This clone was recorded only once. This chain links TRBV4-1 with TRBJ2-7, with 10 bases fitting TRBD2. This CDR3 is 15 amino acids long. The ends lost 2 bases at V and 1 base at J; junction bases unmatched: 2. The V gene's germline CDR1 is MGHRA and CDR2 YSYEKL. The CDR3 region has the DNA TGCGCCAGCAGCCAATCTAGCGGGAGATCCTACGAGCAGTACTTC. Translated, it gives CASSQSSGRSYEQYF.

The rearrangement joins TRBV29-1 to TRBJ1-1, with a tentative D call TRBD1 (5 bases). This CDR3 comprises 11 residues. V was pared by 8 bases and J by 3 bases, with 10 bases between. Germline V CDR1 and CDR2: SQVTM, ANQGSEA. The DNA of the CDR3 is TGCAGCTTGAGGGGCCACACTGAAGCTTTCTTT. This encodes CSLRGHTEAFF.

Worth noting for this clone: Distinct nucleotide sequences in the sample also encode this CDR3. The chain uses TRBV28 and TRBJ1-2; a weak D match, TRBD1 (6 bases). Germline V gene lookup returns CDR1 MDHEN and CDR2 SYDVKM. V was cut by 5 bases and J by 4 bases, with 8 bases left in between. This CDR3 comprises 12 residues. CDR3 DNA: TGTGCCAGCAGTCCGGACAGCTATGGCTACACCTTC. This gives the protein CASSPDSYGYTF.

The chain joins TRBV29-1 to TRBJ2-1, with 7 bases fitting TRBD2. From germline, CDR1 is SQVTM and CDR2 ANQGSEA. The CDR3 spans 13 residues. CDR3 sequence: CRTLTSRVHEQFF. CDR3 nucleotide sequence: TGCAGAACCTTGACTAGCCGGGTTCATGAGCAGTTCTTC.

The J gene is TRBJ2-3, the V gene TRBV2; TRBD2 is a possible D gene (5 bases). CDR1 and CDR2 (germline): SNHLY, FYNNEI. The CDR3 consists of 15 residues. Trimming took 4 bases from V and 0 from J, leaving 11 bases between them. The CDR3 nucleotides are TGTGCCAGCAGTGGTCGCAGGACTAGCACAGATACGCAGTATTTT. Translating gives CASSGRRTSTDTQYF. Using reference TRBV2 and TRBJ2-3 for the parts outside the CDR3, the full variable domain is EPEVTQTPSHQVTQMGQEVILRCVPISNHLYFYWYRQILGQKVEFLVSFYNNEISEKSEIFDDQFSVERPDGSNFTLKIRSTKLEDSAMYFCASSGRRTSTDTQYFGPGTRLTVL.

Notes on this clone: Other nucleotide sequences in the sample specify the same CDR3. The chain carries TRBV7-8 and TRBJ1-2; tentative D call: TRBD1 (6 bases). Germline values: CDR1 SGHVS, CDR2 FQNEAQ. The CDR3 runs to 13 residues. Trimming pared 1 base from V and 3 bases from J, leaving 6 bases between. CDR3 region: CASSLDRDYGYTF. The CDR3, as DNA: TGTGCCAGCAGCTTAGACAGGGACTATGGCTACACCTTC.

This clone came up once. The same CDR3 is also encoded by other DNA sequences in this sample. The chain joins TRBV19 to TRBJ1-2, with 8 bases identical to TRBD1. Germline CDR1 reads LNHDA; CDR2 reads SQIVND (reference sequence). V was clipped by 3 bases and J by 3 bases; unmatched bases: 3. This CDR3 contains 14 residues. The DNA of the CDR3 is TGTGCCAGTAGTATCCCGGGACAGGACTATGGCTACACCTTC. Residues: CASSIPGQDYGYTF.

The chain is built from TRBV18 and TRBJ2-2, with 9 bases lining up with TRBD1. The germline CDR1 and CDR2 sequences are KGHSH and LQKENI. V lost 1 base and J lost 1; bases outside the gene matches: 1. The CDR3 loop spans 16 amino acids. CDR3: CASSPRDRVNTGELFF. CDR3 in DNA: TGTGCCAGCTCACCACGGGACAGGGTGAACACCGGGGAGCTGTTTTTT.

The chain combines TRBV11-2 with TRBJ2-5; 7 bases align to TRBD2. CDR3 size: 15 residues. Per germline, CDR1 SGHAT and CDR2 FQNNGV. J gave up 5 bases and V 5 bases, and 11 bases lay outside the gene matches. The DNA of the CDR3 is TGTGCCAGCAGCCGCGGGGCCGGGCGGGGGGAGACCCAGTACTTC. This encodes CASSRGAGRGETQYF. The variable domain in full, with the rest retrieved from reference TRBV11-2 and TRBJ2-5, is EAGVAQSPRYKIIEKRQSVAFWCNPISGHATLYWYQQILGQGPKLLIQFQNNGVVDDSQLPKDRFSAERLKGVDSTLKIQPAKLEDSAVYLCASSRGAGRGETQYFGPGTRLLVL.

The chain links TRBV6-5 to TRBJ1-2; D unclear. V lost 0 bases and J 8 bases, leaving 10 bases between the germline ends. This CDR3 contains 13 residues. In germline, CDR1 is MNHEY, CDR2 SVGAGI. CDR3 DNA sequence: TGTGCCAGCAGTTACTCTCGGTTGGGGGGCTACACCTTC. Protein sequence: CASSYSRLGGYTF.

Of note for this clone: Other DNA sequences in this sample translate to the same CDR3. The chain links TRBV28 to TRBJ1-2; no clear D. Trimming removed 4 bases from V and 5 bases from J, with 5 bases in between. CDR1 is MDHEN and CDR2 is SYDVKM in the germline V gene. This CDR3 spans 11 amino acids. CDR3 bases: TGTGCCAGCAGTTCAGGTTATGGCTACACCTTC. The encoded protein is CASSSGYGYTF.

The chain employs TRBV5-1 and TRBJ2-4; the D gene is possibly TRBD1 (6 bases). Per germline, CDR1 SGHRS and CDR2 YFSETQ. The CDR3 covers 18 residues. V lost 1 base to trimming and J lost 0 bases, with 17 bases between them. CDR3 protein: CASSLRDTSAVAKNIQYF. Written as DNA, the CDR3 is TGCGCCAGCAGCTTGCGGGACACCTCTGCGGTAGCCAAAAACATTCAGTACTTC.

The gene calls are TRBV4-3 and TRBJ2-2; 8 bases agree with TRBD1. The CDR3 runs to 18 residues. Germline V gene sequence: CDR1 LGHNA, CDR2 YSLEER. V shed 2 bases, J shed 2 bases, and the junction held 10 bases outside the gene matches. The CDR3 loop is CASSQSTGGGTNTGELFF. The CDR3 DNA follows: TGCGCCAGCAGCCAATCAACAGGGGGTGGGACCAACACCGGGGAGCTGTTTTTT.

This CDR3 reads CASSQAKGRSNYGYTF. The CDR3 nucleotides are TGCGCCAGCAGCCAAGCTAAGGGGCGCTCTAACTATGGCTACACCTTC. This sequence joins TRBV4-1 and TRBJ1-2, with a tentative D call TRBD1 (5 bases). The germline gives CDR1 MGHRA, CDR2 YSYEKL. Trimming took 1 base from V and 0 from J, leaving 12 bases between them. The CDR3 is 16 residues long.

The chain recombines TRBV29-1 with TRBJ2-3; 9 nucleotides line up with TRBD1. The CDR3 extends over 13 amino acids. CDR1 and CDR2 from the germline V gene are SQVTM and ANQGSEA. The CDR3 nucleotides are TGCGCGTTAAGGACAGGGGGCACAGATACGCAGTATTTT. Translating it yields CALRTGGTDTQYF.

As to this clone: The same CDR3 also results from other DNA sequences found in this sample. The gene calls are TRBV7-2 and TRBJ2-1; D is unresolved. V dropped 0 bases and J dropped 0 bases, with 6 bases sitting between them. The CDR3 length is 15 residues. CDR1 is SGHTA, CDR2 FQGNSA, per germline. The CDR3 DNA reads as TGTGCCAGCAGCTTAGCGTACAGCTCCTACAATGAGCAGTTCTTC. It yields the protein CASSLAYSSYNEQFF.

The J gene is TRBJ1-1, the V gene TRBV7-9, with D perhaps TRBD1 (6 bases). This CDR3 comprises 13 residues. CDR1 and CDR2 (germline): SEHNR, FQNEAQ (reference sequence). Trimming removed 0 bases from V and 10 bases from J, with 12 bases in between. CDR3 sequence (DNA): TGTGCCAGCAGCTTAGCGCAGGGGCTTGGAGCTTTCTTT. Translated: CASSLAQGLGAFF.

This chain joins TRBV5-1 and TRBJ2-5; TRBD1 might be the D (6 bases). V lost 4 bases, J lost 4 bases, and 11 bases lay in between. Germline CDR1 is SGHRS and CDR2 is YFSETQ. The CDR3 is made up of 13 amino acids. The CDR3 region is CASSRGHRETQYF. CDR3 bases: TGCGCCAGCAGCCGGGGACACAGAGAGACCCAGTACTTC.

The chain recombines TRBV27 with TRBJ2-2; TRBD1 is a possible D gene (6 bases). The CDR3 is made up of 15 amino acids. Looked up from germline, CDR1 is MNHEY and CDR2 is SMNVEV (reference sequence). Trimming took 6 bases from V and 7 from J, leaving 18 bases between them. The CDR3 nucleotides are TGTGCCAGCAGCCTCTGGACAGTTCCCAGCGGGGAGCTGTTTTTT. Encoded protein: CASSLWTVPSGELFF.

The chain combines TRBV29-1 with TRBJ2-5; D not certain. This CDR3 spans 15 amino acids. Trimming shortened V by 0 bases and J by 2 bases, and 13 bases separated the two germline ends. In germline, CDR1 is SQVTM, CDR2 ANQGSEA. CDR3 bases: TGCAGCGTTGAAGATATGCTCTACAGTCAAGAGACCCAGTACTTC. This gives the protein CSVEDMLYSQETQYF.

The chain links TRBV7-9 to TRBJ2-7, with 9 bases that match TRBD2. CDR1 is SEHNR and CDR2 is FQNEAQ in the germline V gene (reference sequence). The CDR3 totals 15 residues. The V gene end was trimmed by 1 base and the J gene end by 0 bases; junction bases not matched to a gene: 1. CDR3 DNA sequence: TGTGCCAGCAGCTTAGGCGGGGGGGACTCCTACGAGCAGTACTTC. Translating gives CASSLGGGDSYEQYF.

Of note for this clone: Other DNA variants within this sample encode the same CDR3. The J gene is TRBJ2-7, the V gene TRBV9, with TRBD1 matching over 10 bases. The V gene end was trimmed by 2 bases and the J gene end by 4 bases; junction bases not matched to a gene: 3. Per the germline V gene, CDR1 is SGDLS and CDR2 is YYNGEE. The CDR3 length is 14 residues. The CDR3 reads CASSVGTGAYEQYF. CDR3 coding DNA: TGTGCCAGCAGCGTGGGGACAGGGGCTTACGAGCAGTACTTC.